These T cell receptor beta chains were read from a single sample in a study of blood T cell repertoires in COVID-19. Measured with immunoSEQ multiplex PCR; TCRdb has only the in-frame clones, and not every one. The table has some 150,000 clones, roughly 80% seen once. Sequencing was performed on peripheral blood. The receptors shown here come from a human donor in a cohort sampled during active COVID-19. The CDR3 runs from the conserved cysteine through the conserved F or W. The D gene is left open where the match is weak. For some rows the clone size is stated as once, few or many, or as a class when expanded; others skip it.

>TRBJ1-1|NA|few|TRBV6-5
CASKELRRTEAFF
TGTGCCAGCAAGGAGCTCCGGAGGACTGAAGCTTTCTTT
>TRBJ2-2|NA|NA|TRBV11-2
CASRFGGNTGELFF
TGTGCCAGCAGATTCGGAGGGAACACCGGGGAGCTGTTTTTT
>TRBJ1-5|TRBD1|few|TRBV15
CATSRDRGTGNQPQHF
TGTGCCACCAGCAGGGACAGGGGAACGGGCAATCAGCCCCAGCATTTT
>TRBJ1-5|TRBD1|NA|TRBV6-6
CASINGDREGQPQHF
TGTGCCAGCATCAATGGGGACAGGGAAGGTCAGCCCCAGCATTTT
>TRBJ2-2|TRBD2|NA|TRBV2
CASTGGVLAGTGELFF
TGTGCCAGCACCGGTGGGGTGCTAGCGGGCACCGGGGAGCTGTTTTTT
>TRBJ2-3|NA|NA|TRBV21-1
CASSKRARGSTDTQYF
TGTGCCAGCAGCAAACGGGCGCGGGGGAGCACAGATACGCAGTATTTT
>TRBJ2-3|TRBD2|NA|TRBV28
CASSVTSGGSIDTQYF
TGTGCCAGCAGTGTGACTAGCGGGGGGTCCATAGATACGCAGTATTTT
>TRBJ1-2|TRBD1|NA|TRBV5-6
CASIRTGVSYTF
TGTGCCAGCATTCGGACAGGGGTTAGCTACACCTTC
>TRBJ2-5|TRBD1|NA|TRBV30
CAWSPGQGVQETQYF
TGTGCCTGGAGTCCGGGACAGGGGGTACAAGAGACCCAGTACTTC
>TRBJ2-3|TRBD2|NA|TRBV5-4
CASSWIGGAFTDTQYF
TGTGCCAGCAGCTGGATCGGGGGGGCCTTCACAGATACGCAGTATTTT
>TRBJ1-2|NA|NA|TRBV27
CASSSFYGGYTF
TGTGCCAGCAGTTCCTTTTACGGTGGCTACACCTTC
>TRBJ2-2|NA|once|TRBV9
CASSARQTQGPGELFF
TGTGCCAGCAGCGCCCGCCAGACACAGGGTCCCGGGGAGCTGTTTTTT
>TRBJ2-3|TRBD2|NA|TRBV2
CASRVGGSGGRTDTQYF
TGTGCCAGCAGGGTCGGAGGGAGCGGGGGGCGCACAGATACGCAGTATTTT